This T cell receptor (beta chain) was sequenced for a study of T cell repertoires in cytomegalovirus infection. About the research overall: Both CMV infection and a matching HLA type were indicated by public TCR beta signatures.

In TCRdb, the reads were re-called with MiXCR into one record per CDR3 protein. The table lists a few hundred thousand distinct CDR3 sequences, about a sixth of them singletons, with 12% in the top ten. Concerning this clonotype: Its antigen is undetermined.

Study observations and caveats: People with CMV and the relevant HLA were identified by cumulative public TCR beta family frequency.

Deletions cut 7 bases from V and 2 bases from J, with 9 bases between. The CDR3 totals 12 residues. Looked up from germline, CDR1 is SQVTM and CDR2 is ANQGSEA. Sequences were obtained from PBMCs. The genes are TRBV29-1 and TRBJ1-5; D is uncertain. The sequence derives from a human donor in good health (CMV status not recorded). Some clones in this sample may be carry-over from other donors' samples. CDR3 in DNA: TGCAGCGCTGCAGAGGGCAATCAGCCCCAGCATTTT. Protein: CSAAEGNQPQHF.